Each of the 27 T cell receptor beta chains below was sequenced from the same sample in a study of blood T cells in healthy people across ages. The use of a sample-barcoded 5' primer and a J-beta primer mix characterized a second PCR of roughly 6 to 11 cycles. MiXCR was run by TCRdb on the 5' RACE reads, yielding one entry per CDR3 protein. Here the sample spans approximately 810,000 distinct CDR3 sequences, roughly 34% being singletons. Material for sequencing was blood. The receptor source for this set is a man younger than 30 in good health.

This clonotype was seen a few times. V and J are TRBV10-3 and TRBJ2-2; the D call may be TRBD1 or TRBD2 (6 bases each). V was trimmed by 2 bases and J by 5 bases, leaving 15 bases between them. The CDR3 sequence is 16 residues long. The germline CDR1 and CDR2 sequences are ENHRY and SYGVKD. CDR3 nucleotides: TGTGCCATCAGTGAGGGGACGGGGGCCGGGACCGGGGAGCTGTTTTTT. Amino acids: CAISEGTGAGTGELFF.

This clonotype has just a few counts. This chain links TRBV25-1 with TRBJ1-2; 7 bases line up with TRBD1. The CDR3 is 14 amino acids. V gave up 8 bases and J gave up 4 bases; unmatched junction bases: 10. Germline V lookup: CDR1 MGHDK, CDR2 SYGVNS. The CDR3: CASRPRQGSYGYTF. The CDR3 DNA reads TGTGCCAGCCGGCCCCGACAGGGAAGCTATGGCTACACCTTC.

The V gene is TRBV4-3, the J gene TRBJ2-5; D call uncertain. Germline lookup yields CDR1 LGHNA and CDR2 YSLEER. The CDR3 contains 13 residues. V was clipped by 4 bases and J by 5 bases, with 11 bases between them. Here the CDR3 DNA reads TGCGCCAGCAGCCGGTGGACGACGGAGACCCAGTACTTC. Its protein product is CASSRWTTETQYF.

The V call is TRBV12-3 or TRBV12-4, the J call TRBJ2-5, with D perhaps matching TRBD1 (6 bases). The assigned J gene may be wrong: the sequence end matches TRBJ2-1 better. The CDR3 extends over 14 amino acids. This CDR3 reads CASSLHREQETQFF. The CDR3 coding sequence is TGTGCCAGCAGTCTTCACAGGGAGCAAGAGACCCAGTTCTTC.

Of note for this clonotype: Relative to the germline gene, one junction end is altered; a read error may explain this. This chain links TRBV11-2 with TRBJ2-7, with 12 bases matching TRBD1. The germline CDR1 and CDR2 sequences are SGHAT and FQNNGV. The CDR3 consists of 15 residues. Written as DNA, the CDR3 is TGTGCCGGCAGCAAGGGGACAGGGGGCCCACACGAGCAGTACTTC. The encoded protein is CAGSKGTGGPHEQYF. Using reference TRBV11-2 and TRBJ2-7 for the parts outside the CDR3, the full variable domain is EAGVAQSPRYKIIEKRQSVAFWCNPISGHATLYWYQQILGQGPKLLIQFQNNGVVDDSQLPKDRFSAERLKGVDSTLKIQPAKLEDSAVYLCAGSKGTGGPHEQYFGPGTRLTVT.

Comment on this clonotype: At one of its ends the junction is not consistent with the germline gene, which may arise from a read error. This chain links TRBV11-2 with TRBJ2-1; TRBD1 matches 9 bases. The V gene's germline CDR1 is SGHAT and CDR2 FQNNGV. CDR3 length: 15 amino acids. The CDR3 protein is CASTLGGTGPNEQFF. The CDR3 DNA reads as TGTGCCAGCACCTTAGGGGGGACAGGGCCCAATGAGCAGTTCTTC.

The table lists this clonotype with a few counts. This chain uses TRBV9 with TRBJ1-1, with D uncertain. V was trimmed by 3 bases and J by 1 base, leaving 4 bases between them. CDR3 length: 12 residues. Germline V gene data show CDR1 as SGDLS and CDR2 as YYNGEE. CDR3 residues: CASSEWNTEAFF. The CDR3, as DNA: TGTGCCAGCAGCGAGTGGAACACTGAAGCTTTCTTT. The variable domain in full, completed from reference TRBV9 and TRBJ1-1, reads DSGVTQTPKHLITATGQRVTLRCSPRSGDLSVYWYQQSLDQGLQFLIQYYNGEERAKGNILERFSAQQFPDLHSELNLSSLELGDSALYFCASSEWNTEAFFGQGTRLTVV.

This clonotype occurred a few times. The V and J genes are TRBV20-1 and TRBJ2-3, with D possibly called TRBD1 or TRBD2 (5 bases each). Trimming shortened V by 3 bases and J by 0 bases, and 22 bases separated the two germline ends. Germline V gene sequence: CDR1 DFQATT, CDR2 SNEGSKA (reference sequence). CDR3 length: 18 residues. CDR3 residues: CSASSLRGASRSTDTQYF. In DNA form, the CDR3 reads TGCAGTGCTAGCTCCCTGAGGGGCGCCTCCAGAAGCACAGATACGCAGTATTTT.

This clonotype occurred a few times. The chain couples TRBV18 to TRBJ1-2; D remains unclear. V was pared by 2 bases and J by 8 bases, with 18 bases between. The germline gives CDR1 KGHSH, CDR2 LQKENI. The CDR3 has 15 amino acids. The CDR3 DNA reads TGTGCCAGCTCACCAAATGCAGAGCTGGGCGGGGGCTACACCTTC. This gives the protein CASSPNAELGGGYTF.

Remarks on this clonotype: A much larger clone differs by one base, so this may be a read error. This chain uses TRBV4-3 with TRBJ2-1, with 8 bases lining up with TRBD1. CDR3 size: 14 residues. CDR1 is LGHNA and CDR2 is YSLEER in the germline V gene. CDR3 sequence: CVSSPDRVYNEQFF. DNA for the CDR3: TGCGTCAGCAGCCCGGACAGGGTATACAATGAGCAGTTCTTC.

This clonotype was seen many times. The chain is built from TRBV9 and TRBJ1-6, with TRBD1 matching over 7 bases. The J segment lost 7 bases and the V segment lost 3 bases, leaving 13 bases of the junction unmatched. The germline V gene has CDR1 SGDLS and CDR2 YYNGEE. The CDR3 is made up of 17 amino acids. The CDR3 DNA sequence: TGTGCCAGCAGCGCCGACAGGGAGACATACATCAATTCACCCCTCCACTTT. Amino acid sequence: CASSADRETYINSPLHF.

This chain links TRBV27 with TRBJ2-1; 7 bases line up with TRBD1. The germline V gene has CDR1 MNHEY and CDR2 SMNVEV (reference sequence). This CDR3 contains 12 residues. With 5 bases clipped from V and 10 bases from J, the junction kept 5 bases outside the gene matches. The CDR3 bases are TGTGCCAGCAGTCCCGGGACAGCGGAGCAGTTCTTC. Its translation is CASSPGTAEQFF.

The chain has TRBV12-3 or TRBV12-4 and TRBJ2-1; tentatively, D is TRBD2 (6 bases). This CDR3 comprises 14 residues. V lost 4 bases, J lost 5 bases, and 12 bases lay in between. CDR3: CASSWSSGHNEQFF. The CDR3 coding sequence is TGTGCCAGCAGTTGGAGTAGCGGTCACAATGAGCAGTTCTTC.

This chain connects TRBV28 to TRBJ2-3; 9 positions agree with TRBD2. There are 17 residues in the CDR3. The junction had 11 bases not matched to a gene; V was cut back by 6 bases and J by 1 base. The germline V gene has CDR1 MDHEN and CDR2 SYDVKM. CDR3 coding DNA: TGTGCCAGCAGCGTTAACGCGGGCGGGAGGGGCACAGATACGCAGTATTTT. Protein: CASSVNAGGRGTDTQYF.

The chain links TRBV12-3 or TRBV12-4 to TRBJ2-2; D uncertain. This CDR3 region has 17 residues. Between the trimmed V and J ends, which lost 2 bases and 0 bases, there was a span of 13 bases. The DNA of the CDR3 is TGTGCCAGCAGTTTACCATTAGGGCAGTCGAACACCGGGGAGCTGTTTTTT. It encodes CASSLPLGQSNTGELFF.

V usage is TRBV20-1 and J usage is TRBJ2-3; 9 bases match TRBD2. The germline CDR1 and CDR2 sequences are DFQATT and SNEGSKA (reference sequence). The CDR3 has 15 residues. V shed 3 bases, J shed 6 bases, and the junction held 10 bases outside the gene matches. CDR3 loop: CSASGPSGVADTQYF. The DNA for the CDR3 is TGCAGTGCTAGCGGCCCTAGCGGGGTAGCGGATACGCAGTATTTT.

CDR3 bases: TGCGCCAGCAGCCAGATGGCGGGGGCCTCCTACGAGCAGTACTTC. Amino acid sequence: CASSQMAGASYEQYF. This chain connects TRBV4-3 to TRBJ2-7, with D perhaps TRBD2 (7 bases). The CDR3 runs to 15 residues. V shed 3 bases and J shed 0 bases, with 12 bases lying between them. Germline V gene data show CDR1 as LGHNA and CDR2 as YSLEER.

This chain links TRBV3-1 with TRBJ2-7, with TRBD2 matching 10 bases. Germline CDR1 is LGHDT and CDR2 is YNNKEL (reference sequence). With V trimmed by 2 bases and J by 3 bases, 7 bases remained unmatched. CDR3 length equals 16 residues. The CDR3 coding sequence is TGTGCCAGCAGCCAACCCGGACTAGCGGAATTCTACGAGCAGTACTTC. It codes for CASSQPGLAEFYEQYF.

The V gene is TRBV12-5, the J gene TRBJ1-1, with 7 bases identical to TRBD1. Germline CDR1 and CDR2: LGHNT and FRNRAP. The V and J ends lost 4 bases and 1 base, in that order; junction bases with no gene match: 9. This CDR3 is built from 16 residues. In DNA, the CDR3 is TGTGCTAGTGGTTGGGCCCAGGGGGGGGCGAACACTGAAGCTTTCTTT. Translation: CASGWAQGGANTEAFF. The complete variable domain, with remaining parts taken from reference TRBV12-5 and TRBJ1-1, reads DARVTQTPRHKVTEMGQEVTMRCQPILGHNTVFWYRQTMMQGLELLAYFRNRAPLDDSGMPKDRFSAEMPDATLATLKIQPSEPRDSAVYFCASGWAQGGANTEAFFGQGTRLTVV.

The chain links TRBV3-1 to TRBJ2-2; D uncertain. The germline CDR1 and CDR2 sequences are LGHDT and YNNKEL (reference sequence). V lost 1 base and J 1 base, leaving 7 bases between the germline ends. The CDR3 runs 15 residues. CDR3 amino acids: CASSQGLRNTGELFF. The CDR3 coding sequence is TGTGCCAGCAGCCAAGGGCTGCGGAACACCGGGGAGCTGTTTTTT.

For this clonotype: The junction departs from the called germline gene at one end, perhaps through a read error. The chain recombines TRBV20-1 with TRBJ1-5; D unclear. Germline values: CDR1 DFQATT, CDR2 SNEGSKA (reference sequence). CDR3 length: 12 amino acids. The CDR3 region is CSARVGNQPQQF. The CDR3 DNA follows: TGCAGTGCTAGAGTCGGCAATCAGCCCCAGCAGTTT.

The chain links TRBV10-3 to TRBJ2-5, with D maybe TRBD1 (6 bases). Trimming removed 4 bases from V and 1 base from J, with 13 bases in between. The germline CDR1 and CDR2 sequences are ENHRY and SYGVKD. There are 15 residues in the CDR3. The CDR3: CAISGSGGGQETQYF. CDR3 DNA sequence: TGTGCCATCAGTGGGTCTGGGGGCGGCCAAGAGACCCAGTACTTC.

This clonotype was observed a few times. The chain joins TRBV7-2 to TRBJ1-2; D possibly corresponds to TRBD1 (6 bases). The CDR3 totals 15 residues. Per germline, CDR1 SGHTA and CDR2 FQGNSA. Trimming shortened V by 5 bases and J by 6 bases, and 19 bases separated the two germline ends. The CDR3 DNA is TGTGCCAGCAGCACGGGGCCGGGACATGGGAATGGCTACACCTTC. Amino acid sequence: CASSTGPGHGNGYTF.

Details on this clonotype: This could be a read error, since a much larger clone is one nucleotide away. The V call is TRBV5-1, the J call TRBJ1-2; tentative D call: TRBD1 (5 bases). Between the trimmed V and J ends, which lost 4 bases and 6 bases, there was a span of 13 bases. CDR1 SGHRS and CDR2 YFSETQ come from the germline V gene. This CDR3 is built from 13 residues. CDR3 sequence (DNA): TGCGCCAGCAGCGAGACAGATTATAATGGCTACACCTTC. Translating gives CASSETDYNGYTF.

A remark on this clonotype: A much more abundant neighbour one base away suggests this may be a read error. J is TRBJ2-5 and V is TRBV2; D gene unclear. Germline V gives CDR1 SNHLY, CDR2 FYNNEI. The CDR3 has 10 residues. V shed 6 bases and J shed 9 bases, with 8 bases lying between them. The CDR3, as DNA: TGTGCCAGCAGGGTTGAGGCCCAGTACTTC. This translates into CASRVEAQYF.

This clonotype showed up many times. The chain joins TRBV4-3 to TRBJ2-1; D is uncertain. Trimming removed 1 base at V and 5 bases at J, with 6 bases between. Germline V gives CDR1 LGHNA, CDR2 YSLEER. The CDR3 length is 13 residues. The DNA of the CDR3 is TGCGCCAGCAGCCAAGGTAGAAACAATGAGCAGTTCTTC. This translates into CASSQGRNNEQFF.

The table lists this clonotype with a few counts. This chain connects TRBV25-1 to TRBJ2-5; D gene uncertain. The assigned J gene may be wrong: the sequence end matches TRBJ2-7 better. Germline V gene lookup returns CDR1 MGHDK and CDR2 SYGVNS. CDR3 length: 13 amino acids. DNA of the CDR3: TGTGCCAGCAGTGATTCCCACGGCTACGAGCAGTACTTC. It encodes CASSDSHGYEQYF.